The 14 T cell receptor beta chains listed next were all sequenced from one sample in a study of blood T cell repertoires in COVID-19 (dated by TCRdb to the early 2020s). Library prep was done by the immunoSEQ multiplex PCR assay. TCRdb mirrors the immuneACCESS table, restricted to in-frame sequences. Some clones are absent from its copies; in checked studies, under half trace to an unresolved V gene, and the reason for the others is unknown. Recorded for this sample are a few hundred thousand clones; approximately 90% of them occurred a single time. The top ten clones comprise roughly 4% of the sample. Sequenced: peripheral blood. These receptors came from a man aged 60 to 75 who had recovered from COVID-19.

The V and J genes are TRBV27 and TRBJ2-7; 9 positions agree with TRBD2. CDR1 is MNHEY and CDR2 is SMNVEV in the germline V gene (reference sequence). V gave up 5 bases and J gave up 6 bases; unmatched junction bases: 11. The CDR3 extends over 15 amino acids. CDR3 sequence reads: CASSPISGGIIEQYF. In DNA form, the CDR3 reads TGTGCCAGCAGTCCGATCAGCGGGGGGATTATCGAGCAGTACTTC.

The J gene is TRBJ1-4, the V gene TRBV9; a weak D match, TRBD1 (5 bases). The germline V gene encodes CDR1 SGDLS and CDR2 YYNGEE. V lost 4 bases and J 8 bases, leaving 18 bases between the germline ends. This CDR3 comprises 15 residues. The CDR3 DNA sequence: TGTGCCAGCAGCTCCTCAGGGTCCCCCGGGGAAAAACTGTTTTTT. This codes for CASSSSGSPGEKLFF.

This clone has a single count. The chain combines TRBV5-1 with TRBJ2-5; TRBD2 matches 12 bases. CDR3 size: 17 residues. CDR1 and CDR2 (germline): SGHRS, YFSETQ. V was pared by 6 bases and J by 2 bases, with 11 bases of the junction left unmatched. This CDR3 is CASKGLAGGPRQETQYF. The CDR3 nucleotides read TGCGCCAGCAAAGGGCTAGCGGGGGGGCCGAGGCAAGAGACCCAGTACTTC.

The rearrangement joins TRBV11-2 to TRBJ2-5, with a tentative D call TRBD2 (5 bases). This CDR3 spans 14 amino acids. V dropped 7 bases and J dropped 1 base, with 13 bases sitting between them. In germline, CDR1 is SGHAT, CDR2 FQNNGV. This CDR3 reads CASTLSRAQETQYF. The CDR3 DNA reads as TGTGCCAGCACCCTATCGAGGGCCCAAGAGACCCAGTACTTC.

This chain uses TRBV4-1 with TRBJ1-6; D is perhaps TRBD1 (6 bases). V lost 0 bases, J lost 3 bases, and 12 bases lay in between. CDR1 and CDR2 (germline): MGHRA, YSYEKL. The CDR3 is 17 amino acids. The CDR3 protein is CASSQEETGNYNSPLHF. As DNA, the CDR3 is TGCGCCAGCAGCCAAGAGGAGACAGGCAACTATAATTCACCCCTCCACTTT.

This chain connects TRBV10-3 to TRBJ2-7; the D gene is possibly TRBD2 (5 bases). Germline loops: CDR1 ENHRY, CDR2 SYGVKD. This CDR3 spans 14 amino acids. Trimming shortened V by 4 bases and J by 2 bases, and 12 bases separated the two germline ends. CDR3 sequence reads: CAISGGEGTYEQYF. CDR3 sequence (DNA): TGTGCCATCAGTGGGGGAGAAGGAACCTACGAGCAGTACTTC.

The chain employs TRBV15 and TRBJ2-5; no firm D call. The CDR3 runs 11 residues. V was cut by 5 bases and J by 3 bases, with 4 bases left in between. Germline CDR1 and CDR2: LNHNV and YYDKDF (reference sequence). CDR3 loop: CATSVKETQYF. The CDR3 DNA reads TGTGCCACCAGCGTAAAAGAGACCCAGTACTTC. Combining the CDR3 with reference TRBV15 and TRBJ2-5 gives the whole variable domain DAMVIQNPRYQVTQFGKPVTLSCSQTLNHNVMYWYQQKSSQAPKLLFHYYDKDFNNEADTPDNFQSRRPNTSFCFLDIRSPGLGDTAMYLCATSVKETQYFGPGTRLLVL.

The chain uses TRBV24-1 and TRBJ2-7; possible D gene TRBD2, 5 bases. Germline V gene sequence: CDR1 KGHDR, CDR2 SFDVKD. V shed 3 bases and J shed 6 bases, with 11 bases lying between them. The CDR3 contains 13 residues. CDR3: CATSDPAEAEQYF. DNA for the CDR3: TGTGCCACCAGTGATCCAGCGGAGGCCGAGCAGTACTTC.

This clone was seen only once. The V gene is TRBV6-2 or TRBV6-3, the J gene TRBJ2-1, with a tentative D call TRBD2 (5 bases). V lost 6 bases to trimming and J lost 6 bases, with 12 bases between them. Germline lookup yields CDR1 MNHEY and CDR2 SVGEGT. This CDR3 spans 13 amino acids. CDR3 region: CASSQVAGNEQFF. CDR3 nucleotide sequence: TGTGCCAGCAGCCAAGTCGCGGGCAATGAGCAGTTCTTC.

The CDR3, as DNA: TGTGCCAGCAGTTACTCGAGGCTAGCTTCGGCAGATACGCAGTATTTT. It yields the protein CASSYSRLASADTQYF. The J gene is TRBJ2-3, the V gene TRBV6-5; a possible D gene is TRBD2 (5 bases). There are 16 residues in the CDR3. From germline, CDR1 is MNHEY and CDR2 SVGAGI. V lost 0 bases, J lost 4 bases, and 14 bases lay in between.

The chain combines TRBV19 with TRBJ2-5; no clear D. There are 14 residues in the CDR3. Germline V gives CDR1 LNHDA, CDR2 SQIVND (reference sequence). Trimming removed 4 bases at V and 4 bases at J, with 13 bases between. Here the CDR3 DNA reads TGTGCCAGTAGTAGGGCAGCAAGAAGAGAGACCCAGTACTTC. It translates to CASSRAARRETQYF.

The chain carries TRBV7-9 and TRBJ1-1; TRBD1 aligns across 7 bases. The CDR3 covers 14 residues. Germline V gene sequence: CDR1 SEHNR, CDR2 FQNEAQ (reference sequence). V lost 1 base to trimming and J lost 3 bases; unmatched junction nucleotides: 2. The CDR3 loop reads CASSLVQGYTEAFF. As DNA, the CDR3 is TGTGCCAGCAGCTTAGTACAGGGGTACACTGAAGCTTTCTTT.

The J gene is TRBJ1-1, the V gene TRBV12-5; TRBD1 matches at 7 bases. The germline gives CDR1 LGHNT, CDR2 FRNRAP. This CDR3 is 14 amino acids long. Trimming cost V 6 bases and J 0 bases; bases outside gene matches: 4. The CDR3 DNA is TGTGCTAGTGGGCTGGGACAGTTGAACACTGAAGCTTTCTTT. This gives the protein CASGLGQLNTEAFF.

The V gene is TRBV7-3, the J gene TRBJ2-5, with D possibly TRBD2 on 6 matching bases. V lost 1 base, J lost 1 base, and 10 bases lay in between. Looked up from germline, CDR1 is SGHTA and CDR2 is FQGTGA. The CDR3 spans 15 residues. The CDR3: CASSLRRGVQETQYF. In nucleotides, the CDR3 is TGTGCCAGCAGCTTAAGACGCGGGGTCCAAGAGACCCAGTACTTC.